Shown below are 25 T cell receptor beta chains from a single sample sequenced in a study of cytomegalovirus exposure and HLA in healthy donors. Primers for the PCR totalled 60 Vbeta and 13 Jbeta. Produced via immunoSEQ multiplex PCR; TCRdb's table is partial and in-frame only. The sample shows fewer than 180,000 clones, roughly 77% of them seen only once. The material sequenced was PBMCs. The receptors stem from a human donor in good health.

The chain employs TRBV19 and TRBJ2-1, with 11 bases lining up with TRBD1. Germline V gives CDR1 LNHDA, CDR2 SQIVND (reference sequence). There are 14 residues in the CDR3. With V trimmed by 7 bases and J by 4 bases, 3 bases remained unmatched. As DNA, the CDR3 is TGTGCCAGTACCGGGACAGGGGGGTACAATGAGCAGTTCTTC. As protein: CASTGTGGYNEQFF.

The rearrangement uses TRBV5-1 and TRBJ2-7; 7 nucleotides match TRBD2. Germline CDR1 is SGHRS and CDR2 is YFSETQ. With 0 bases clipped from V and 0 bases from J, the junction kept 6 bases outside the gene matches. The CDR3 extends over 16 amino acids. The CDR3 DNA reads as TGCGCCAGCAGCTTGGCCCTTTGGACTAGCTCCTACGAGCAGTACTTC. Translating it yields CASSLALWTSSYEQYF. Looking up the rest from reference TRBV5-1 and TRBJ2-7 gives the full variable domain: KAGVTQTPRYLIKTRGQQVTLSCSPISGHRSVSWYQQTPGQGLQFLFEYFSETQRNKGNFPGRFSGRQFSNSRSEMNVSTLELGDSALYLCASSLALWTSSYEQYFGPGTRLTVT.

This clone came up once. This sequence joins TRBV6-5 and TRBJ1-5; tentatively, D is TRBD1 (5 bases). The CDR3 totals 15 residues. Trimming took off 5 bases at V and 2 bases at J, with 13 bases between the two ends. Germline CDR1 reads MNHEY; CDR2 reads SVGAGI. The CDR3 spells CASSVTGGGNQPQHF. The CDR3, as DNA: TGTGCCAGCAGTGTCACCGGGGGTGGCAATCAGCCCCAGCATTTT.

The chain is built from TRBV27 and TRBJ2-1, with 7 bases lining up with TRBD2. Germline V lookup: CDR1 MNHEY, CDR2 SMNVEV (reference sequence). This CDR3 spans 14 amino acids. V lost 5 bases to trimming and J lost 8 bases; unmatched junction nucleotides: 9. CDR3 in amino acids: CASSPRTRRHEQFF. The CDR3 region has the DNA TGTGCCAGCAGTCCAAGGACTAGACGGCATGAGCAGTTCTTC.

The rearrangement joins TRBV7-6 to TRBJ2-7; tentatively, D is TRBD1 (6 bases). Germline CDR1 reads SGHVS; CDR2 reads FNYEAQ. The CDR3 is made up of 13 amino acids. CDR3 sequence: CAVGSGQFYEQYF. CDR3 nucleotide sequence: TGTGCAGTTGGGAGCGGACAGTTCTACGAGCAGTACTTC.

The chain employs TRBV29-1 and TRBJ2-5; the D gene is possibly TRBD1 (7 bases). The V gene lost 0 bases and the J gene lost 5 bases, with 13 bases spanning the gap. Germline CDR1 reads SQVTM; CDR2 reads ANQGSEA. The CDR3 length is 14 residues. The CDR3 is CSVEEGGQKETQYF. The CDR3 coding sequence is TGCAGCGTTGAAGAGGGGGGACAGAAGGAGACCCAGTACTTC.

The chain employs TRBV6-5 and TRBJ2-7, with 7 bases that match TRBD1. This CDR3 is built from 15 residues. The ends lost 4 bases at V and 2 bases at J; junction bases unmatched: 8. The V gene's germline CDR1 is MNHEY and CDR2 SVGAGI. The CDR3 DNA follows: TGTGCCAGCAGTTCCTCCACAGGGGCGACCTACGAGCAGTACTTC. Its protein product is CASSSSTGATYEQYF.

This sequence joins TRBV18 and TRBJ2-7; possibly TRBD2 for D (5 bases). The CDR3 contains 14 residues. Germline CDR1 and CDR2: KGHSH and LQKENI. V was shortened by 6 bases and J by 5 bases, with 17 bases between the two germline ends. The CDR3 bases are TGTGCCAGCTCCGTACTAGACGGGGTGAACGAGCAGTACTTC. It codes for CASSVLDGVNEQYF. The entire variable domain, with the rest obtained from reference TRBV18 and TRBJ2-7, is as follows: NAGVMQNPRHLVRRRGQEARLRCSPMKGHSHVYWYRQLPEEGLKFMVYLQKENIIDESGMPKERFSAEFPKEGPSILRIQQVVRGDSAAYFCASSVLDGVNEQYFGPGTRLTVT.

This clone was observed a single time. The chain recombines TRBV4-1 with TRBJ2-2; 10 bases fit TRBD2. CDR3 length: 18 amino acids. Germline loops: CDR1 MGHRA, CDR2 YSYEKL. V gave up 0 bases and J gave up 3 bases; unmatched junction bases: 7. The CDR3, as DNA: TGCGCCAGCAGCCAAGATGGGACTAGCGACTTATACACCGGGGAGCTGTTTTTT. It specifies CASSQDGTSDLYTGELFF.

V and J are TRBV27 and TRBJ1-1; 7 bases map to TRBD1. The CDR3 length is 15 residues. Germline V gene sequence: CDR1 MNHEY, CDR2 SMNVEV (reference sequence). With V trimmed by 7 bases and J by 1 base, 9 bases remained unmatched. The CDR3 bases are TGTGCCAGCAAGACAGGGCTCTGGGAGAACACTGAAGCTTTCTTT. It codes for CASKTGLWENTEAFF.

The rearrangement joins TRBV11-2 to TRBJ2-7; TRBD2 matches at 7 bases. This CDR3 contains 16 residues. The junction had 9 bases not matched to a gene; V was cut back by 1 base and J by 3 bases. Germline V gene lookup returns CDR1 SGHAT and CDR2 FQNNGV. CDR3: CASSLASGTRDYEQYF. The CDR3 nucleotides read TGTGCCAGCAGCTTAGCGAGCGGGACGCGGGACTACGAGCAGTACTTC.

This sequence joins TRBV4-3 and TRBJ2-7; D might be TRBD2 (7 bases). The germline V and J ends were trimmed by 4 bases and 5 bases, with 15 bases remaining between them. The CDR3 length is 14 residues. The germline gives CDR1 LGHNA, CDR2 YSLEER. The CDR3 sequence: CASSPRSGGNEQYF. CDR3 DNA sequence: TGCGCCAGCAGCCCACGATCGGGGGGCAACGAGCAGTACTTC.

This CDR3 reads CASKGDVNTEAFF. In DNA, the CDR3 is TGTGCCAGCAAGGGGGACGTGAACACTGAAGCTTTCTTT. V usage is TRBV7-9 and J usage is TRBJ1-1; TRBD1 is a possible D gene (6 bases). Germline loops: CDR1 SEHNR, CDR2 FQNEAQ (reference sequence). This CDR3 is built from 13 residues. The V and J ends lost 7 bases and 0 bases respectively, with 9 bases between them.

The chain combines TRBV7-3 with TRBJ2-5, with 7 bases identical to TRBD1. This CDR3 is built from 13 residues. With 5 bases clipped from V and 3 bases from J, the junction kept 3 bases outside the gene matches. From germline, CDR1 is SGHTA and CDR2 FQGTGA. Here the CDR3 reads CASSLDREETQYF. The CDR3 DNA is TGTGCCAGCAGCCTTGACAGGGAAGAGACCCAGTACTTC. The full variable domain, completed using reference TRBV7-3 and TRBJ2-5, is GAGVSQTPSNKVTEKGKYVELRCDPISGHTALYWYRQSLGQGPEFLIYFQGTGAADDSGLPNDRFFAVRPEGSVSTLKIQRTERGDSAVYLCASSLDREETQYFGPGTRLLVL.

In the case of this clone: The junction differs from germline at one of its ends, possibly a read error. This chain connects TRBV5-6 to TRBJ1-2; weak D call: TRBD1 (5 bases). From germline, CDR1 is SGHDT and CDR2 YYEEEE. This CDR3 region has 15 residues. Written as DNA, the CDR3 is TGTGCCAGCAGCTTGGGGCGGGACCCTAACTATGGCTACCCCTTC. Encoded protein: CASSLGRDPNYGYPF.

DNA for the CDR3: TGTGCCAGCAGCTTTAGGAATAGCGGTTACAATGAGCAGTTCTTC. Translating it yields CASSFRNSGYNEQFF. V and J are TRBV5-4 and TRBJ2-1; the D gene is possibly TRBD2 (6 bases). The CDR3 runs to 15 residues. CDR1 SGHNT and CDR2 YYREEE come from the germline V gene (reference sequence). With 2 bases removed from V and 4 bases from J, the gap between germline ends came to 13 bases.

This clone was observed a single time. The rearrangement links TRBV29-1 to TRBJ2-7, with no clear D. V lost 4 bases and J lost 3, with 7 bases in between. CDR3 length: 11 residues. Germline V gene lookup returns CDR1 SQVTM and CDR2 ANQGSEA. The CDR3 spells CSVVRSYEQYF. The CDR3 bases are TGCAGCGTTGTTCGCAGCTACGAGCAGTACTTC.

This chain joins TRBV13 and TRBJ1-1, with D hard to call. CDR3 length: 14 amino acids. Trimming left V 5 bases short and J 6 bases short, with 16 bases between. Germline V gene lookup returns CDR1 PRHDT and CDR2 FYEKMQ (reference sequence). The DNA for the CDR3 is TGTGCCAGCAGCCCGGAGAGTCGGGGAGCTGAAGCTTTCTTT. This encodes CASSPESRGAEAFF.

The genes are TRBV9 and TRBJ1-2, with 7 bases lining up with TRBD1. The ends lost 3 bases at V and 8 bases at J; junction bases unmatched: 10. This CDR3 contains 14 residues. Germline lookup yields CDR1 SGDLS and CDR2 YYNGEE. Written as DNA, the CDR3 is TGTGCCAGCAGCGGACAGACAGGGATGGACGGCTACACCTTC. Protein sequence: CASSGQTGMDGYTF.

This chain links TRBV18 with TRBJ1-5; D is unresolved. The V end was cut by 3 bases, the J end by 2 bases, with 8 bases between. CDR1 is KGHSH, CDR2 LQKENI, per germline. This CDR3 region has 14 residues. This CDR3 is CASSPKEGNQPQHF. The CDR3 coding sequence is TGTGCCAGCTCACCGAAGGAGGGCAATCAGCCCCAGCATTTT.

This clone occurred a few times. The chain is built from TRBV6-1 and TRBJ2-7; D unclear. Trimming shortened V by 3 bases and J by 1 base, and 7 bases separated the two germline ends. The CDR3 contains 13 residues. The germline V gene has CDR1 MNHNS and CDR2 SASEGT. The CDR3 nucleotides are TGTGCCAGCAGTGATGCGTTATCCTACGAGCAGTACTTC. As protein: CASSDALSYEQYF.

V usage is TRBV7-8 and J usage is TRBJ1-3; tentatively, D is TRBD1 (5 bases). V was clipped by 5 bases and J by 4 bases, with 15 bases between them. Germline CDR1 reads SGHVS; CDR2 reads FQNEAQ. The CDR3 sequence is 15 residues long. CDR3 DNA sequence: TGTGCCAGCAGCCCGGGGCGGGGTTTGGGAAACACCATATATTTT. Translation gives CASSPGRGLGNTIYF.

This chain uses TRBV14 with TRBJ2-1, with unresolved D. Trimming removed 3 bases from V and 10 bases from J, with 16 bases in between. CDR1 is SGHDN, CDR2 FVKESK, per germline. The CDR3 has 14 amino acids. The CDR3 DNA follows: TGTGCCAGCAGCCACTCTTCGCACCTAACGGAGCAGTTCTTC. Protein sequence: CASSHSSHLTEQFF.

As for this clone: The same CDR3 is also encoded by other DNA sequences in this sample. The rearrangement uses TRBV6-1 and TRBJ2-6, with no clear D. The V gene lost 4 bases and the J gene lost 0 bases, with 4 bases spanning the gap. The CDR3 has 14 amino acids. CDR1 MNHNS and CDR2 SASEGT come from the germline V gene. Here the CDR3 DNA reads TGTGCCAGCAGTGGGAGCTCTGGGGCCAACGTCCTGACTTTC. Translation: CASSGSSGANVLTF.

This clone was detected only a few times. The chain employs TRBV7-2 and TRBJ1-4; 10 bases agree with TRBD1. The germline V gene has CDR1 SGHTA and CDR2 FQGNSA. The CDR3 is 15 amino acids. The V gene end was trimmed by 5 bases and the J gene end by 8 bases; junction bases not matched to a gene: 8. The CDR3: CASSASGTGDEKLFF. CDR3 DNA: TGTGCCAGCAGCGCTTCCGGGACAGGGGACGAAAAACTGTTTTTT.